A selection of T cell receptor beta chains follows, all from one sample in a study of blood T cell repertoires in COVID-19. Repertoires were generated with immunoSEQ multiplex PCR, while TCRdb's copy carries only in-frame clones and drops some. Of more than 95,000 clones listed, 87% were seen once; the top ten hold about 7.7%. The sample taken for sequencing was peripheral blood. These receptor sequences come from a human donor in a cohort sampled during active COVID-19. CDR3s include the opening cysteine and the closing phenylalanine or tryptophan. A D gene is named only where the DNA matches it firmly. Part of the rows lack a size; the others show once, few, many or a class for expanded clones.

D gene	V gene	clone size	J gene	CDR3 DNA	CDR3 protein
-	TRBV11-2	-	TRBJ1-5	TGTGCCAGCGGCACAGGAAACCATCAGCCCCAGCATTTT	CASGTGNHQPQHF
-	TRBV11-2	-	TRBJ2-6	TGTGCCAGCAGCCCAACACAGGGTGGTGGGGCCAACGTCCTGACTTTC	CASSPTQGGGANVLTF
TRBD2	TRBV29-1	-	TRBJ2-2	TGCAGCGTCGGCCGACTAGCGGGAGGGTTAGCGGGGACCGGGGAGCTGTTTTTT	CSVGRLAGGLAGTGELFF
-	TRBV6-1	-	TRBJ1-1	TGTGCCAGCAGTGAAACTATGAACACTGAAGCTTTCTTT	CASSETMNTEAFF
TRBD1	TRBV6-5	-	TRBJ2-7	TGTGCCAGCAGTTACTCAGCGGGACAGGGAGCCAACGAGCAGTACTTC	CASSYSAGQGANEQYF
-	TRBV28	-	TRBJ2-7	TGTGCCAGCAGGGCACAGGGCCTCTACGAGCAGTACTTC	CASRAQGLYEQYF
TRBD1	TRBV20-1	-	TRBJ1-2	TGCAGTGCTAGTATGGGACAGGGCCGCCTGGGCTACACCTTC	CSASMGQGRLGYTF
-	TRBV10-2	-	TRBJ1-1	TGCGCCAGCATGGGGCGCAGGGGCGGAACTGAAGCTTTCTTT	CASMGRRGGTEAFF
-	TRBV18	few	TRBJ1-6	TGTGCCAGCTCACCACGCCGGGACACGATACTCCACTTT	CASSPRRDTILHF
-	TRBV7-2	-	TRBJ1-1	TGTGCCAGCAGCTTAGTAGTGAACACTGAAGCTTTCTTT	CASSLVVNTEAFF
TRBD2	TRBV28	-	TRBJ2-7	TGTGCCAGCAGCGCTAGCGGGGCTTCCTCCTACGAGCAGTACTTC	CASSASGASSYEQYF
-	TRBV30	-	TRBJ1-1	TGTGCCTGGAGTGCTCAGGGGATGAACACTGAAGCTTTCTTT	CAWSAQGMNTEAFF
-	TRBV9	-	TRBJ1-1	TGTGCCAGCAGCGAGGAACCCAGGCGGGTGAACACTGAAGCTTTCTTT	CASSEEPRRVNTEAFF
-	TRBV3-1/TRBV3-2	-	TRBJ2-7	TGTGCCAGCGGTAAACGGGGGTCGGGGGAGCAGTACTTC	CASGKRGSGEQYF
TRBD1	TRBV14	-	TRBJ1-2	TGTGCCAGCAGCCAAGATAGTGGACAGGGCTGGGTTGGCTACACCTTC	CASSQDSGQGWVGYTF
TRBD2	TRBV24-1	-	TRBJ2-2	TGTGCCACCAGTGACCCCAACCGACTAGCGGGAGGGAACACCGGGGAGCTGTTTTTT	CATSDPNRLAGGNTGELFF
-	TRBV15	-	TRBJ2-3	TGTGCCACCAGCAGTGGGAGCCTGCGGGCGGGTACGCAGTATTTT	CATSSGSLRAGTQYF
-	TRBV10-2	-	TRBJ1-5	TGCGCCAGCACTAAGGCGGTGGGCAATCAGCCCCAGCATTTT	CASTKAVGNQPQHF
TRBD2	TRBV10-1	few	TRBJ2-2	TGCGCCAGCCGCTCGGCGGGAGCCGGGGAGCTGTTTTTT	CASRSAGAGELFF
TRBD2	TRBV5-1	-	TRBJ2-1	TGCGCCAGCAGCCCCCAGATAGCGGGAGGGACCAATGAGCAGTTCTTC	CASSPQIAGGTNEQFF
TRBD2	TRBV19	-	TRBJ2-2	TGTGCCAGTAGTATCGGGACTAGCAGGAACACCGGGGAGCTGTTTTTT	CASSIGTSRNTGELFF
TRBD1	TRBV3-1/TRBV3-2	-	TRBJ1-2	TGTGCCAGCAGCCACGCCAGGACAGGGGGAAATGGCTACACCTTC	CASSHARTGGNGYTF
-	TRBV7-9	-	TRBJ1-5	TGTGCCAGCAGCCCCTCGGGTTCTGTCAATCAGCCCCAGCATTTT	CASSPSGSVNQPQHF
-	TRBV4-1	-	TRBJ2-3	TGCGCCAGCAGCCAAGGCCCCCCGAGGGAAGGATACAGGCAGTATTTT	CASSQGPPREGYRQYF
-	TRBV28	-	TRBJ1-4	TGTGCCAGCAGTTTAGATAGCAATGAAAAACTGTTTTTT	CASSLDSNEKLFF
-	TRBV9	-	TRBJ2-7	TGTGCCAGCAGCGTAGGTCTAGGACGGGACTTTGGGGAGCAGTACTTC	CASSVGLGRDFGEQYF
-	TRBV3-1/TRBV3-2	-	TRBJ1-5	TGTGCCAGCAGCCAAGGAGATAGCAATCAGCCCCAGCATTTT	CASSQGDSNQPQHF
TRBD1	TRBV3-1/TRBV3-2	-	TRBJ1-2	TGTGCCAGCAGCCAAAGGGGGCCTGCTAACTATGGCTACACCTTC	CASSQRGPANYGYTF
TRBD1	TRBV19	-	TRBJ2-2	TGTGCCAGTAGTAGGGACAGGGAAGCCGGGGAGCTGTTTTTT	CASSRDREAGELFF
-	TRBV27	-	TRBJ1-2	TGTGCCAGCAGGCGGACAGTTAACTATGGCTACACCTTC	CASRRTVNYGYTF
-	TRBV30	once	TRBJ1-1	TGTGCCTGGAGTGTATTGCGGACAGCGAACACTGAAGCTTTCTTT	CAWSVLRTANTEAFF
TRBD2	TRBV5-1	-	TRBJ2-3	TGCGCCAGCAGCTTGGGTGGCGGGGGGGCCCAAGATACGCAGTATTTT	CASSLGGGGAQDTQYF
-	TRBV20-1	-	TRBJ1-1	TGCAGTGCTAGTAAAAATAGACTGAGCGAGGTGGCTTTCTTT	CSASKNRLSEVAFF
-	TRBV29-1	-	TRBJ1-1	TGCAGCGTTGTGCATGGCGGCCGAACTGAAGCTTTCTTT	CSVVHGGRTEAFF
TRBD1	TRBV6-5	-	TRBJ2-7	TGTGCCAGCAGTACAGGGGCCGAGCAGTACTTC	CASSTGAEQYF
-	TRBV11-2	-	TRBJ2-7	TGTGCCAGCAGCTTTGACAGCTACGAGCAGTACTTC	CASSFDSYEQYF
-	TRBV11-3	few	TRBJ2-7	TGTGCCAGCAGCTTAGGGGACACCCGATCGACTCGGTACTTC	CASSLGDTRSTRYF
TRBD2	TRBV5-4	-	TRBJ2-1	TGTGCCAGCAGCCCGATGACTAGCGGGGGGGCTTACGGTACGTACAATGAGCAGTTCTTC	CASSPMTSGGAYGTYNEQFF
-	TRBV4-2	-	TRBJ2-1	TGTGCCAGCAGCCAAGACTACGACCTCGGGGAGCAGTTCTTC	CASSQDYDLGEQFF
TRBD1	TRBV30	-	TRBJ1-5	TGTGCCTGGAGTCAGGGGGTCGGCGAGCCCCAGCATTTT	CAWSQGVGEPQHF
TRBD1	TRBV7-9	-	TRBJ2-7	TGTGCCAGCAGCGGAAGACAGGGTTTTTCCGAGCAGTACTTC	CASSGRQGFSEQYF
TRBD1	TRBV3-1/TRBV3-2	-	TRBJ2-1	TGTGCCAGCAGCCAAGCCGGGACAGGGAACTACAATGAGCAGTTCTTC	CASSQAGTGNYNEQFF
-	TRBV18	-	TRBJ2-7	TGTGCCAGCTCACCACGGGGCGGCTCCTACGAGCAGTACTTC	CASSPRGGSYEQYF
TRBD1	TRBV7-6	-	TRBJ1-3	TGTGCCAGCAGCTCGAACAGGGGAGTTCGGAACACCATATATTTT	CASSSNRGVRNTIYF
TRBD2	TRBV18	-	TRBJ2-7	TGTGCCAGCTCTCCCGGGACTAGCGGCTACGAGCAGTACTTC	CASSPGTSGYEQYF
-	TRBV6-1	-	TRBJ2-7	TGTGCCAGCAGTGACAGGGGACGGGTCTACGAGCAGTACTTC	CASSDRGRVYEQYF
TRBD2	TRBV7-8	few	TRBJ2-7	TGTGCCAGCAGCTTAGGCCGACAGGGCGCTAGCGGGAGGGCAGGATACGAGCAGTACTTC	CASSLGRQGASGRAGYEQYF
-	TRBV6-1	-	TRBJ1-1	TGTGCCAGCAGTGAATGGGGGGTCATGAACACTGAAGCTTTCTTT	CASSEWGVMNTEAFF
TRBD1	TRBV29-1	-	TRBJ2-1	TGCAGCCACAGGGGACAGGGGGCCTACAATGAGCAGTTCTTC	CSHRGQGAYNEQFF
TRBD2	TRBV5-4	-	TRBJ2-7	TGTGCCAGCAGCCACGGACTAGCAAGAGCCTACGAGCAGTACTTC	CASSHGLARAYEQYF
-	TRBV28	-	TRBJ2-6	TGTGCCAGCAGAACTCAGGGATCCGGGGCCAACGTCCTGACTTTC	CASRTQGSGANVLTF
-	TRBV2	-	TRBJ1-1	TGTGCCAGCAGTGAATTGGAAGCGGCCGCTTTCTTT	CASSELEAAAFF
-	TRBV18	-	TRBJ1-5	TGTGCCAGCTCACCAAATTACGGGAGCAATCAGCCCCAGCATTTT	CASSPNYGSNQPQHF
-	TRBV24-1	once	TRBJ1-2	TGTGCCACCAGTGAGAGAGTTAACTATGGCTACACCTTC	CATSERVNYGYTF
TRBD1	TRBV12-5	-	TRBJ1-6	TGTGCTAGTGGTTCCCGGGACAGGGGTTTAGTTCCCTATTCACCCCTCCACTTT	CASGSRDRGLVPYSPLHF
TRBD2	TRBV19	-	TRBJ2-2	TGTGCCAGCACGACTAGCGGGGTTGACACCGGGGAGCTGTTTTTT	CASTTSGVDTGELFF
TRBD1	TRBV6-5	-	TRBJ1-2	TGTGCCAGCAGGCGGGACAGAAACCCCTATGGCTACACCTTC	CASRRDRNPYGYTF
-	TRBV19	-	TRBJ2-6	TGTGCCAGTAGTGTACAGGACTCTGGGGCCAACGTCCTGACTTTC	CASSVQDSGANVLTF
TRBD2	TRBV7-9	-	TRBJ2-3	TGTGCCAGCAGCTCGCTAGCGGGGGTCACAGATACGCAGTATTTT	CASSSLAGVTDTQYF
TRBD1	TRBV7-2	-	TRBJ1-2	TGTGCCAGCAGCTTGGAACAGGGGGTAGGTGGCTACACCTTC	CASSLEQGVGGYTF